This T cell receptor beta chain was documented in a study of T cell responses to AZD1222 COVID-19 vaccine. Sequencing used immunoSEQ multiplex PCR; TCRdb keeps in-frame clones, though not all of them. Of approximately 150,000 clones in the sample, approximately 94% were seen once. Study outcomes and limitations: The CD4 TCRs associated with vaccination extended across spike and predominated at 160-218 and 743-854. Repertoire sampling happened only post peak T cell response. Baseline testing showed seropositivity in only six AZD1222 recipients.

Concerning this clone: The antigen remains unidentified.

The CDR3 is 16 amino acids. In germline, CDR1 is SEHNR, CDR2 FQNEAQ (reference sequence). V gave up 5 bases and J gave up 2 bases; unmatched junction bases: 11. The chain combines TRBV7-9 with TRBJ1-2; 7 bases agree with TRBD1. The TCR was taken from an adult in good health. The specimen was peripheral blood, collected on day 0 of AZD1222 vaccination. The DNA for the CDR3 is TGTGCCAGCAGCGGGACCGGGACAGTCTCGAACTATGGCTACACCTTC. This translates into CASSGTGTVSNYGYTF.